A selection of T cell receptor beta chains follows, all from one sample in a study of human T cells and chemical hapten exposure. Via MiXCR, TCRdb re-called the RACE reads, giving one row per CDR3 protein. This table holds hundreds of thousands of distinct CDR3 sequences, under 6.5% found once. Material: whole blood, obtained in connection with sensitization to the hapten diphenylcyclopropenone (DPC). These receptors originate from a woman younger than 35 with alopecia areata. Some clones in this sample may be carry-over from other donors' samples. The CDR3 runs from the conserved cysteine through the conserved F or W.

v_call: TRBV7-2
j_call: TRBJ2-1
cdr3_aa: CASSLISSGGVTWNEQFF

v_call: TRBV4-3
j_call: TRBJ2-3
cdr3_aa: CASSQETGGVSTDTQYF

v_call: TRBV12-3/TRBV12-4
j_call: TRBJ1-2
cdr3_aa: CASSPIGGIYGYTF

v_call: TRBV7-2
j_call: TRBJ2-3
cdr3_aa: CASSLAWLADTQYF

v_call: TRBV29-1
j_call: TRBJ1-5
cdr3_aa: CSVTRGDGNQPQHF

v_call: TRBV3-1
j_call: TRBJ2-7
cdr3_aa: CASSQAGYMYF

v_call: TRBV20-1
j_call: TRBJ1-1
cdr3_aa: CSATPAIGNPEAFF

v_call: TRBV7-2
j_call: TRBJ1-5
cdr3_aa: CASSLESRQPQHF

v_call: TRBV7-9
j_call: TRBJ1-1
cdr3_aa: CASSLAYNSEAFF

v_call: TRBV29-1
j_call: TRBJ2-3
cdr3_aa: CSVPTSGGPDTQYF

v_call: TRBV4-1
j_call: TRBJ2-7
cdr3_aa: CASQPESVNSYEQYF

v_call: TRBV2
j_call: TRBJ1-1
cdr3_aa: CASIGGGTEAFF

v_call: TRBV27
j_call: TRBJ1-1
cdr3_aa: CASRGTANTEAFF

v_call: TRBV7-9
j_call: TRBJ1-1
cdr3_aa: CASRGDRGITEAFF

v_call: TRBV12-5
j_call: TRBJ2-3
cdr3_aa: CASGLGFPDTQYF

v_call: TRBV7-8
j_call: TRBJ2-1
cdr3_aa: CASSSSTGIDYNEQFF

v_call: TRBV27
j_call: TRBJ1-4
cdr3_aa: CASSFDTPEKLFF

v_call: TRBV6-5
j_call: TRBJ1-1
cdr3_aa: CASIQRAVKDTEAFF

v_call: TRBV5-4
j_call: TRBJ1-1
cdr3_aa: CASRNRGFTEAFF

v_call: TRBV7-2
j_call: TRBJ1-5
cdr3_aa: CASSLGQGGWGNQPQHF

v_call: TRBV7-2
j_call: TRBJ1-2
cdr3_aa: CASSPWDIQRGYTF

v_call: TRBV6-1
j_call: TRBJ1-2
cdr3_aa: CASSVGPTYGYTF

v_call: TRBV4-3
j_call: TRBJ2-6
cdr3_aa: CASSRGLYGDSGANVLTF

v_call: TRBV2
j_call: TRBJ2-2
cdr3_aa: CASRGQTSNTGELFF

v_call: TRBV19
j_call: TRBJ2-1
cdr3_aa: CASTDRASYNEQFF

v_call: TRBV3-1
j_call: TRBJ2-7
cdr3_aa: CASSQARGLPNYEQYF

v_call: TRBV5-4
j_call: TRBJ2-1
cdr3_aa: CASSPDSSYNEQFF

v_call: TRBV7-2
j_call: TRBJ1-1
cdr3_aa: CASSSRRAMNTEAFF

v_call: TRBV6-5
j_call: TRBJ1-4
cdr3_aa: CASRPRDKSPEGIF